The 13 T cell receptor beta chains below all came from one sample that was sequenced in a study of spatial heterogeneity in lung cancer. TCRdb itself ran the 5' RACE reads through MiXCR, one entry per CDR3 protein. This table has tens of thousands of distinct CDR3 sequences, roughly 6.5% appearing once. Time point: sample taken at primary tumor resection. Sequencing of whole RNA from tumor, nontumor lung or frozen PBMC involved no sorting. The specimen comprised PBMCs, sampled at surgery. Source of these receptors: a female donor with early-stage non-small cell lung cancer.

This clonotype occurred a few times. This chain joins TRBV7-9 and TRBJ2-7; possible D gene TRBD1, 6 bases. In germline, CDR1 is SEHNR, CDR2 FQNEAQ (reference sequence). V was shortened by 3 bases and J by 3 bases, with 15 bases between the two germline ends. The CDR3 has 15 residues. The CDR3 DNA follows: TGTGCCAGCAGCTTGATGGGGGCTTCGATCTACGAGCAGTACTTC. This gives the protein CASSLMGASIYEQYF. Variable domain in full (rest from reference TRBV7-9 and TRBJ2-7): DTGVSQNPRHKITKRGQNVTFRCDPISEHNRLYWYRQTLGQGPEFLTYFQNEAQLEKSRLLSDRFSAERPKGSFSTLEIQRTEQGDSAMYLCASSLMGASIYEQYFGPGTRLTVT.

This clonotype showed up just a few times. The chain employs TRBV7-7 and TRBJ2-5; D is possibly TRBD1 or TRBD2 (5 bases each). The V end was cut by 5 bases, the J end by 3 bases, with 16 bases between. This CDR3 comprises 15 residues. CDR1 and CDR2 (germline): SSHAT, FNYEAQ (reference sequence). The CDR3 DNA sequence: TGTGCCAGCAGCCAGGGAGCCGAGGGCGAAGAGACCCAGTACTTC. This gives the protein CASSQGAEGEETQYF.

There are many counts of this clonotype. The chain joins TRBV7-9 to TRBJ2-2; D possibly corresponds to TRBD1 (6 bases). Germline-derived CDR1 and CDR2 are SEHNR and FQNEAQ (reference sequence). CDR3 length: 14 amino acids. The germline V and J ends were trimmed by 3 bases and 7 bases, with 12 bases remaining between them. CDR3 bases: TGTGCCAGCAGCTTGGGACACCGAGGCGGGGAGCTGTTTTTT. Translation gives CASSLGHRGGELFF.

In its sample, this clonotype was seen many times. The chain recombines TRBV12-3 or TRBV12-4 with TRBJ1-1; unclear D gene. The V and J ends lost 2 bases and 0 bases respectively, with 4 bases between them. There are 13 residues in the CDR3. CDR3 bases: TGTGCCAGCAGTTTAATAATGAACACTGAAGCTTTCTTT. This gives the protein CASSLIMNTEAFF.

This clonotype has more than one count but fewer than ten. In DNA, the CDR3 is TGTGCCAGCAGCTTGGGAGCAGTCATGAACACTGAAGCTTTCTTT. Translation gives CASSLGAVMNTEAFF. The chain couples TRBV5-6 to TRBJ1-1, with no clear D. Trimming stripped 0 bases from V and 0 bases from J, with 9 bases between. Germline loops: CDR1 SGHDT, CDR2 YYEEEE. CDR3 length: 15 residues.

In its sample, this clonotype was seen many times. The V gene is TRBV3-1, the J gene TRBJ1-1; D remains unclear. Germline V gene lookup returns CDR1 LGHDT and CDR2 YNNKEL (reference sequence). The CDR3 length is 11 residues. Deletions cut 3 bases from V and 7 bases from J, with 6 bases between. CDR3: CASSQEGEAFF. The CDR3, as DNA: TGTGCCAGCAGCCAGGAGGGTGAAGCTTTCTTT.

Ten or more counts support this clonotype. The chain links TRBV5-4 to TRBJ2-4; tentative D call: TRBD1 (6 bases). V was shortened by 2 bases and J by 2 bases, with 8 bases between the two germline ends. The CDR3 contains 14 residues. Germline CDR1 is SGHNT and CDR2 is YYREEE (reference sequence). As DNA, the CDR3 is TGTGCCAGCAGCTTAAGGGGGACCAAAAACATTCAGTACTTC. It encodes CASSLRGTKNIQYF.

V is TRBV12-3 or TRBV12-4 and J is TRBJ2-6, with unresolved D. V lost 6 bases to trimming and J lost 0 bases, with 15 bases between them. This CDR3 region has 17 residues. DNA of the CDR3: TGTGCCAGCAGCCCCTCGTTCGACCCCTCTGGGGCCAACGTCCTGACTTTC. Amino acids: CASSPSFDPSGANVLTF.

This clonotype was observed many times. The chain couples TRBV7-2 to TRBJ1-6; D call uncertain. The CDR3 runs 15 residues. With 2 bases removed from V and 6 bases from J, the gap between germline ends came to 11 bases. Germline values: CDR1 SGHTA, CDR2 FQGNSA. The DNA for the CDR3 is TGTGCCAGCAGCTTAACGCGACAACCTAATTCACCCCTCCACTTT. Amino acid sequence: CASSLTRQPNSPLHF.

This clonotype was detected a few times. CDR3 bases: TGTGCCAGCAGCCCGACTGGGAGGGCCAAGGCTTTCTTT. Residues: CASSPTGRAKAFF. The chain couples TRBV6-5 to TRBJ1-1; D gene uncertain. The CDR3 totals 13 residues. Trimming removed 6 bases from V and 11 bases from J, with 19 bases in between. Germline V CDR1 and CDR2: MNHEY, SVGAGI.

There are many counts of this clonotype. This chain joins TRBV7-2 and TRBJ2-2; no clear D. The length of the CDR3 is 13 residues. Per germline, CDR1 SGHTA and CDR2 FQGNSA. Trimming took 3 bases from V and 5 from J, leaving 7 bases between them. CDR3 residues: CASSFQTTGELFF. CDR3 in DNA: TGTGCCAGCAGCTTCCAGACGACCGGGGAGCTGTTTTTT.

This clonotype was found many times. The rearrangement links TRBV12-3 or TRBV12-4 to TRBJ2-2; TRBD1 might be the D (5 bases). Trimming took off 6 bases at V and 4 bases at J, with 12 bases between the two ends. This CDR3 spans 14 amino acids. CDR3: CASRETASTGELFF. DNA of the CDR3: TGTGCCAGCAGGGAGACAGCTTCCACCGGGGAGCTGTTTTTT.

This clonotype was counted ten times or more. The chain recombines TRBV3-1 with TRBJ2-1; maybe TRBD2 (6 bases). The CDR3 is 15 amino acids. Trimming took off 2 bases at V and 6 bases at J, with 14 bases between the two ends. Germline values: CDR1 LGHDT, CDR2 YNNKEL (reference sequence). The CDR3: CASSQLFMRGNEQFF. As DNA, the CDR3 is TGTGCCAGCAGCCAACTCTTCATGCGGGGCAATGAGCAGTTCTTC.